This T cell receptor beta chain was found in a study of blood T cell repertoires in COVID-19. About the study: Spain, Italy and the United States supplied samples that represented acute and convalescent COVID-19. Sample material is recorded as cDNA or gDNA derived from T cells, B-cell-depleted T cells, or PBMCs.

Per the study methods: Counts of nucleated cells, estimated from reference gene primer amplification, were obtained. Some clones are missing from TCRdb's copy, which holds only in-frame ones; the method was immunoSEQ multiplex PCR. V and J calls and clone size come straight from that table; D and trimming were deduced from the DNA. The data show fewer than 250,000 clones, 80% to 90% seen once. CDR1 is MDHEN, CDR2 SYDVKM, per germline. This CDR3 region has 15 residues. Trimming cost V 2 bases and J 4 bases, with 14 bases left between them. The chain links TRBV28 to TRBJ1-2, with D possibly matching TRBD1 (5 bases). The TCR originated in a middle-aged woman who had been exposed to COVID-19. Sequencing was done on a sample of PBMCs or T cells enriched from blood (not recorded which). The CDR3, as DNA: TGTGCCAGCAGTTTAACAGGCCGATTCGTCTATGGCTACACCTTC. Amino acid sequence: CASSLTGRFVYGYTF.